This T cell receptor beta chain was recovered during a study of T cell responses to AZD1222 COVID-19 vaccine. Regarding the study as a whole: Receipt of two AZD1222 doses was followed by a rise in Spike-specific TCR breadth and depth. White British people made up most donors, females outnumbered males, and clonal diversity was possibly underestimated. Targeting of unmutated variant regions was reportedly seen in nearly half of spike-specific TCRs. Mapped onto spike, vaccine-associated CD4 TCRs spanned it and were dominant at 160-218 and 743-854.

Profiling relied on immunoSEQ multiplex PCR, and the TCRdb table lists in-frame clones only, not all of them. Among some 86,000 clones listed, approximately 80% were seen once. As to this clone: What it binds is not known.

V lost 0 bases to trimming and J lost 5 bases; unmatched junction nucleotides: 6. CDR3 length equals 15 residues. The V gene's germline CDR1 is SGHRS and CDR2 YFSETQ. This specimen was peripheral blood, taken on day 0 of AZD1222 vaccination. The chain recombines TRBV5-1 with TRBJ2-3; 7 positions agree with TRBD2. The source of this sequence is an adult in good health. The CDR3 sequence: CASSLVPGGGDTQYF. The CDR3, as DNA: TGCGCCAGCAGCTTGGTTCCGGGAGGAGGAGATACGCAGTATTTT. Full variable domain (rest looked up from reference TRBV5-1 and TRBJ2-3): KAGVTQTPRYLIKTRGQQVTLSCSPISGHRSVSWYQQTPGQGLQFLFEYFSETQRNKGNFPGRFSGRQFSNSRSEMNVSTLELGDSALYLCASSLVPGGGDTQYFGPGTRLTVL.